Each of the 27 T cell receptor beta chains below was sequenced from the same sample in a study of radiation and T cells in renal cell carcinoma. This table comes from immunoSEQ multiplex PCR, and its TCRdb copy is limited to in-frame clones, with some not included. This table holds around 170,000 clones, around 89% found once. Time point defined: blood 4 weeks post-SBRT, at nephrectomy. Sample treatment: 15 Gy SBRT to primary tumor, nephrectomy 4 weeks later. The specimen comprised blood, sampled from a patient whose treatment included radiotherapy and nephrectomy. The receptors shown here come from a woman aged 45-65 years with renal cell carcinoma.

Comments on this clone: At the DNA level, this CDR3 is encoded by other sequences in the same sample as well. This chain joins TRBV7-2 and TRBJ1-1; 7 nucleotides agree with TRBD1. The V and J ends lost 3 bases and 1 base, in that order; junction bases with no gene match: 2. Germline V gene sequence: CDR1 SGHTA, CDR2 FQGNSA. The CDR3 totals 14 residues. CDR3 DNA: TGTGCCAGCAGCTTCAGACAGGGGAACACTGAAGCTTTCTTT. It translates to CASSFRQGNTEAFF.

This clone was recorded only once. The chain has TRBV7-2 and TRBJ1-1; D possibly corresponds to TRBD1 (5 bases). V lost 3 bases and J 6 bases, leaving 8 bases between the germline ends. This CDR3 region has 12 residues. CDR1 and CDR2 (germline): SGHTA, FQGNSA. CDR3 in amino acids: CASSLGGAEAFF. In DNA, the CDR3 is TGTGCCAGCAGCTTGGGGGGGGCTGAAGCTTTCTTT.

The V and J genes are TRBV29-1 and TRBJ2-3; D not resolved. CDR1 is SQVTM, CDR2 ANQGSEA, per germline. The CDR3 loop spans 11 amino acids. V was pared by 4 bases and J by 2 bases, with 4 bases between. CDR3 sequence reads: CSVAHTDTQYF. The DNA of the CDR3 is TGCAGCGTTGCTCACACAGATACGCAGTATTTT.

The V and J genes are TRBV28 and TRBJ1-2; D is possibly TRBD1 (5 bases). The CDR3 covers 13 residues. With 7 bases removed from V and 3 bases from J, the gap between germline ends came to 12 bases. Looked up from germline, CDR1 is MDHEN and CDR2 is SYDVKM. The CDR3 protein is CASITPGYYGYTF. CDR3 DNA sequence: TGTGCCAGCATTACCCCAGGGTACTATGGCTACACCTTC.

The chain uses TRBV7-8 and TRBJ2-3; D gene unclear. The germline V gene encodes CDR1 SGHVS and CDR2 FQNEAQ. Trimming took off 5 bases at V and 1 base at J, with 10 bases between the two ends. The CDR3 length is 14 residues. As DNA, the CDR3 is TGTGCCAGCAGCCCCCGGGTCGGCACAGATACGCAGTATTTT. Protein: CASSPRVGTDTQYF. The full variable domain, in which reference TRBV7-8 and TRBJ2-3 provide the parts outside the CDR3, is GAGVSQSPRYKVAKRGQDVALRCDPISGHVSLFWYQQALGQGPEFLTYFQNEAQLDKSGLPSDRFFAERPEGSVSTLKIQRTQQEDSAVYLCASSPRVGTDTQYFGPGTRLTVL.

The V and J genes are TRBV6-1 and TRBJ2-5; D remains unclear. V was clipped by 1 base and J by 8 bases, with 17 bases between them. Looked up from germline, CDR1 is MNHNS and CDR2 is SASEGT. This CDR3 is built from 15 residues. The DNA of the CDR3 is TGTGCCAGCAGTGAAGAAGCGCCAGACCTAGGTACCCAGTACTTC. Encoded protein: CASSEEAPDLGTQYF.

This rearrangement joins TRBV5-1 to TRBJ1-2; 8 bases fit TRBD1. Germline V lookup: CDR1 SGHRS, CDR2 YFSETQ. V dropped 4 bases and J dropped 5; count of bases not matched to a gene: 10. The CDR3 is 15 amino acids. The CDR3 DNA sequence: TGCGCCAGCAGCCTAGGACAGGGTGTTTCGTATGGCTACACCTTC. Protein product: CASSLGQGVSYGYTF.

V and J are TRBV6-5 and TRBJ2-5, with a tentative D call TRBD1 (5 bases). The CDR3 loop spans 12 amino acids. V shed 6 bases and J shed 3 bases, with 8 bases lying between them. Germline V gene sequence: CDR1 MNHEY, CDR2 SVGAGI. The CDR3 nucleotides read TGTGCCAGCAGGCAGGGAAAAGAGACCCAGTACTTC. Its translation is CASRQGKETQYF.

This chain joins TRBV5-1 and TRBJ2-3; a weak D match, TRBD1 (5 bases). Trimming left V 3 bases short and J 4 bases short, with 9 bases between. The germline CDR1 and CDR2 sequences are SGHRS and YFSETQ. The CDR3 consists of 13 residues. Here the CDR3 DNA reads TGCGCCAGCAGCTCGGTCAGGGCAGATACGCAGTATTTT. Translating gives CASSSVRADTQYF.

This clone was counted a single time. V usage is TRBV5-4 and J usage is TRBJ2-1, with TRBD1 matching over 8 bases. This CDR3 spans 16 amino acids. Per germline, CDR1 SGHNT and CDR2 YYREEE (reference sequence). The junction had 10 bases not matched to a gene; V was cut back by 4 bases and J by 4 bases. In DNA form, the CDR3 reads TGTGCCAGCAGCCAAAAACAGGGGGTGGGATACAATGAGCAGTTCTTC. This translates into CASSQKQGVGYNEQFF.

This CDR3 is CASSLLWRAEAFF. CDR3 coding DNA: TGTGCCAGCAGCTTGTTATGGCGCGCTGAAGCTTTCTTT. This rearrangement joins TRBV5-5 to TRBJ1-1; D is uncertain. The V and J ends lost 1 base and 6 bases respectively, with 10 bases between them. This CDR3 comprises 13 residues. Germline V gene lookup returns CDR1 SGHKS and CDR2 YYEKEE (reference sequence).

The V and J genes are TRBV5-4 and TRBJ1-4; D ambiguous. The CDR3 consists of 15 residues. The germline gives CDR1 SGHNT, CDR2 YYREEE (reference sequence). V shed 2 bases and J shed 6 bases, with 14 bases lying between them. The CDR3 here is CASSFSEAADEKLFF. The DNA for the CDR3 is TGTGCCAGCAGCTTCTCCGAGGCGGCAGATGAAAAACTGTTTTTT. Combining the CDR3 with reference TRBV5-4 and TRBJ1-4 gives the whole variable domain ETGVTQSPTHLIKTRGQQVTLRCSSQSGHNTVSWYQQALGQGPQFIFQYYREEENGRGNFPPRFSGLQFPNYSSELNVNALELDDSALYLCASSFSEAADEKLFFGSGTQLSVL.

This rearrangement joins TRBV18 to TRBJ1-1; D gene ambiguous. The CDR3 is 15 residues long. Germline CDR1 is KGHSH and CDR2 is LQKENI. With 6 bases removed from V and 0 bases from J, the gap between germline ends came to 14 bases. CDR3 amino acids: CASSDFGLLNTEAFF. CDR3 nucleotides: TGTGCCAGCTCGGACTTTGGGTTATTGAACACTGAAGCTTTCTTT.

The chain carries TRBV4-1 and TRBJ1-4; no clear D. Between the trimmed V and J ends, which lost 3 bases and 0 bases, there was a span of 11 bases. Germline values: CDR1 MGHRA, CDR2 YSYEKL. CDR3 length: 16 amino acids. CDR3 protein: CASSQVYSATNEKLFF. The CDR3 DNA is TGCGCCAGCAGCCAGGTTTACAGTGCAACTAATGAAAAACTGTTTTTT.

CDR3 sequence: CASSTPFPDRALGTDTQYF. The CDR3, as DNA: TGTGCCAGTAGTACCCCCTTCCCCGACAGGGCCCTTGGCACAGATACGCAGTATTTT. The chain joins TRBV19 to TRBJ2-3, with TRBD1 matching 7 bases. Trimming cost V 4 bases and J 1 base; bases outside gene matches: 17. CDR3 length: 19 residues. Germline V gene sequence: CDR1 LNHDA, CDR2 SQIVND (reference sequence).

V is TRBV9 and J is TRBJ2-7, with unresolved D. The germline V gene has CDR1 SGDLS and CDR2 YYNGEE. V was cut by 3 bases and J by 2 bases, with 12 bases left in between. The CDR3 consists of 14 residues. This CDR3 reads CASSGFDNTYEQYF. As DNA, the CDR3 is TGTGCCAGCAGCGGATTCGACAATACCTACGAGCAGTACTTC.

V is TRBV5-1 and J is TRBJ1-3, with 11 bases lining up with TRBD1. Germline CDR1 is SGHRS and CDR2 is YFSETQ. V was clipped by 2 bases and J by 4 bases; unmatched bases: 8. The CDR3 contains 17 residues. CDR3 DNA: TGCGCCAGCAGCTTACAACCGGGACAGGGGGTAGGAAACACCATATATTTT. Translation: CASSLQPGQGVGNTIYF. The full variable domain, rest sourced from reference TRBV5-1 and TRBJ1-3, is KAGVTQTPRYLIKTRGQQVTLSCSPISGHRSVSWYQQTPGQGLQFLFEYFSETQRNKGNFPGRFSGRQFSNSRSEMNVSTLELGDSALYLCASSLQPGQGVGNTIYFGEGSWLTVV.

The CDR3 loop is CASSLGQGSDSPLHF. The CDR3 DNA reads TGTGCCAGCTCCCTGGGACAGGGATCGGATTCACCCCTCCACTTT. The chain carries TRBV18 and TRBJ1-6, with 9 bases aligning to TRBD1. V was pared by 6 bases and J by 8 bases, with 8 bases of the junction left unmatched. Germline V gene sequence: CDR1 KGHSH, CDR2 LQKENI. CDR3 size: 15 residues.

J is TRBJ2-1 and V is TRBV5-1, with 7 bases lining up with TRBD1. V was pared by 4 bases and J by 4 bases, with 8 bases of the junction left unmatched. Per germline, CDR1 SGHRS and CDR2 YFSETQ. The CDR3 has 15 residues. The CDR3 spells CASSPLGQEYNEQFF. In DNA form, the CDR3 reads TGCGCCAGCAGCCCCCTAGGACAGGAATACAATGAGCAGTTCTTC. Looking up the rest from reference TRBV5-1 and TRBJ2-1 gives the full variable domain: KAGVTQTPRYLIKTRGQQVTLSCSPISGHRSVSWYQQTPGQGLQFLFEYFSETQRNKGNFPGRFSGRQFSNSRSEMNVSTLELGDSALYLCASSPLGQEYNEQFFGPGTRLTVL.

The chain recombines TRBV25-1 with TRBJ2-7; TRBD1 might be the D (5 bases). CDR3 length: 16 amino acids. Germline V gene data show CDR1 as MGHDK and CDR2 as SYGVNS. The V and J ends lost 0 bases and 0 bases respectively, with 12 bases between them. CDR3 in amino acids: CASSEYAGISSYEQYF. The CDR3 DNA reads as TGTGCCAGCAGTGAATATGCAGGGATAAGCTCCTACGAGCAGTACTTC.

The rearrangement uses TRBV6-7 and TRBJ2-7; D is undetermined. TRBV6-7 is sorted into the ORF group, with uncertain function. The CDR3 covers 13 residues. V was shortened by 7 bases and J by 0 bases, with 10 bases between the two germline ends. The CDR3 region has the DNA TGTGCCAGCACCCTAAGAAGCTCCTACGAGCAGTACTTC. Translation gives CASTLRSSYEQYF.

This rearrangement joins TRBV7-9 to TRBJ2-1; no firm D call. Looked up from germline, CDR1 is SEHNR and CDR2 is FQNEAQ (reference sequence). Trimming pared 5 bases from V and 2 bases from J, leaving 13 bases between. The CDR3 has 15 residues. In DNA, the CDR3 is TGTGCCAGCAGCCTAAATGGAGAAGCCTACAATGAGCAGTTCTTC. It encodes CASSLNGEAYNEQFF.

Written as DNA, the CDR3 is TGTGCCAGCAGCTTGGACCAGGGCTTTGGAAACACCATATATTTT. Its protein product is CASSLDQGFGNTIYF. The chain joins TRBV5-4 to TRBJ1-3; D might be TRBD1 (5 bases). This CDR3 has 15 amino acids. CDR1 and CDR2 (germline): SGHNT, YYREEE (reference sequence). Trimming removed 0 bases at V and 3 bases at J, with 10 bases between.

The V and J genes are TRBV9 and TRBJ2-1, with unresolved D. The CDR3 has 18 amino acids. Trimming took off 4 bases at V and 4 bases at J, with 24 bases between the two ends. CDR1 and CDR2 from the germline V gene are SGDLS and YYNGEE. In nucleotides, the CDR3 is TGTGCCAGCAGCCCGAGCGCGGCTACTCGTAACTTTTACAATGAGCAGTTCTTC. Protein sequence: CASSPSAATRNFYNEQFF. The whole variable domain, filled in from reference TRBV9 and TRBJ2-1, reads DSGVTQTPKHLITATGQRVTLRCSPRSGDLSVYWYQQSLDQGLQFLIQYYNGEERAKGNILERFSAQQFPDLHSELNLSSLELGDSALYFCASSPSAATRNFYNEQFFGPGTRLTVL.

This rearrangement joins TRBV6-5 to TRBJ1-1, with D unclear. Germline V gene lookup returns CDR1 MNHEY and CDR2 SVGAGI. This CDR3 region has 16 residues. The V end was cut by 0 bases, the J end by 1 base, with 12 bases between. CDR3 loop: CASSYSIASQNTEAFF. Here the CDR3 DNA reads TGTGCCAGCAGTTACTCGATTGCCAGCCAGAACACTGAAGCTTTCTTT.

The chain uses TRBV19 and TRBJ2-7; possible D gene TRBD1, 5 bases. Trimming removed 1 base at V and 3 bases at J, with 13 bases between. This CDR3 region has 15 residues. Germline lookup yields CDR1 LNHDA and CDR2 SQIVND (reference sequence). Here the CDR3 reads CASSIAQGVFYEQYF. The CDR3, as DNA: TGTGCCAGTAGTATAGCACAAGGGGTCTTCTACGAGCAGTACTTC.

The genes are TRBV19 and TRBJ2-3; no clear D. The V end was cut by 4 bases, the J end by 6 bases, with 8 bases between. The V gene's germline CDR1 is LNHDA and CDR2 SQIVND (reference sequence). There are 12 residues in the CDR3. The CDR3 DNA follows: TGTGCCAGTAGTACCCAGGCGGATACGCAGTATTTT. Its translation is CASSTQADTQYF.